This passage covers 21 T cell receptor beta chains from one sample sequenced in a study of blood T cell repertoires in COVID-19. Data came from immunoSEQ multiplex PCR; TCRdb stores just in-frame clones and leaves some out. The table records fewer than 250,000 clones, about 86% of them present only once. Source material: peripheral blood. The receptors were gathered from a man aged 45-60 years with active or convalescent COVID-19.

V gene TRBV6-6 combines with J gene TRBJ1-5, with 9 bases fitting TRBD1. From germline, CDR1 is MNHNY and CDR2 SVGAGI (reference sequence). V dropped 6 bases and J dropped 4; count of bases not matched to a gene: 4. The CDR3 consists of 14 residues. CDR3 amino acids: CASRRDRANQPQHF. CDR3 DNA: TGTGCCAGCAGACGGGACAGGGCAAATCAGCCCCAGCATTTT.

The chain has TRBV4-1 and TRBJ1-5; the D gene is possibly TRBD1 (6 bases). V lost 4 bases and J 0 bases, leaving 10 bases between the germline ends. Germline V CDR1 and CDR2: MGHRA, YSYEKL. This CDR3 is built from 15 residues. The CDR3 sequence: CASSLDRNSNQPQHF. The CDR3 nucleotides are TGCGCCAGCAGCCTGGACAGAAATAGCAATCAGCCCCAGCATTTT.

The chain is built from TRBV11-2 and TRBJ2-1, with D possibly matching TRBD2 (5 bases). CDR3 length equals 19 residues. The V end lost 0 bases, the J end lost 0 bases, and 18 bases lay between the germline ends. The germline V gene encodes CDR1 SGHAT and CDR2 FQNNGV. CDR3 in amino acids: CASSLEFRTQGLSYNEQFF. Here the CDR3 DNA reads TGTGCCAGCAGCTTAGAATTTAGGACTCAAGGCCTCTCCTACAATGAGCAGTTCTTC.

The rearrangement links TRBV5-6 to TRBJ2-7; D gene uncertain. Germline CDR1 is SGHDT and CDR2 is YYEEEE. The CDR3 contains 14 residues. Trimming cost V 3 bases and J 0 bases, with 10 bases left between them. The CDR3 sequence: CASSYPPGSYEQYF. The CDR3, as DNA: TGTGCCAGCAGCTACCCCCCGGGCTCCTACGAGCAGTACTTC.

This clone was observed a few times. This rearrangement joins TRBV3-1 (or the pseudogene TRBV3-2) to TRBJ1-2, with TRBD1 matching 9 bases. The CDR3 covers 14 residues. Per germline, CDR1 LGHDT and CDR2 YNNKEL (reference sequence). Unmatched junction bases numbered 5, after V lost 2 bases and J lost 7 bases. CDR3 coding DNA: TGTGCCAGCAGCCAACTGGGGACAGGGACTGGCTACACCTTC. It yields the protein CASSQLGTGTGYTF.

CDR3 DNA sequence: TGTGCCAGCAGCGTAGGACGTGGGGGGGCCGGAGAGACCCAGTACTTC. Protein sequence: CASSVGRGGAGETQYF. V and J are TRBV9 and TRBJ2-5; D might be TRBD2 (7 bases). V was trimmed by 0 bases and J by 4 bases, leaving 16 bases between them. Germline lookup yields CDR1 SGDLS and CDR2 YYNGEE. The CDR3 contains 16 residues.

CDR3 bases: TGTGCCAGCAGCTACGACAGGGGTTCTGAGCAGTTCTTC. Its protein is CASSYDRGSEQFF. The V call is TRBV5-6, the J call TRBJ2-1; 8 positions agree with TRBD1. The germline CDR1 and CDR2 sequences are SGHDT and YYEEEE. The V and J ends lost 3 bases and 9 bases, in that order; junction bases with no gene match: 5. This CDR3 comprises 13 residues.

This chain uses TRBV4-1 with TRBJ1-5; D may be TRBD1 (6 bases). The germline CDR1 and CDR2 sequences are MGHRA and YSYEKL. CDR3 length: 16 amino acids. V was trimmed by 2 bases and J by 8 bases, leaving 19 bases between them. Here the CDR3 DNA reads TGCGCCAGCAGCCAAAAAGGATCGGGGGGCCCGGAGCCCCAGCATTTT. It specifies CASSQKGSGGPEPQHF.

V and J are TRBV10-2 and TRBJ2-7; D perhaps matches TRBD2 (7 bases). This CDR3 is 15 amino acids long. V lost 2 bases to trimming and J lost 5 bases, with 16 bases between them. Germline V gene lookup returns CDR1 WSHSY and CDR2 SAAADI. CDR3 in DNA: TGCGCCAGCAGTGAGAAGACCGAGGGGGGGAACGAGCAGTACTTC. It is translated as CASSEKTEGGNEQYF.

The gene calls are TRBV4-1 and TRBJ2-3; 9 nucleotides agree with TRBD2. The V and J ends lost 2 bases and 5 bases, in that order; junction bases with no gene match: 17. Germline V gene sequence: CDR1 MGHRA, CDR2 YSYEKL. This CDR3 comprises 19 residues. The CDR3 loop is CASSQTPSRGLAGKDTQYF. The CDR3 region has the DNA TGCGCCAGCAGCCAAACTCCTTCGAGGGGGCTAGCGGGAAAAGATACGCAGTATTTT.

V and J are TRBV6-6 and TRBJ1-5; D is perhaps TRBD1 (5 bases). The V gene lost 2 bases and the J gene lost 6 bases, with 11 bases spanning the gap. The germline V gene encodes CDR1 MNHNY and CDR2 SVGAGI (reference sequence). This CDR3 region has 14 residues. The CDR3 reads CASSYAGFGQPQHF. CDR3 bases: TGTGCCAGCAGTTACGCAGGGTTCGGTCAGCCCCAGCATTTT.

CDR3 region: CAISESGGQVTYNEQFF. For the CDR3, the DNA is TGTGCCATCAGTGAGTCGGGGGGACAGGTTACTTACAATGAGCAGTTCTTC. The genes are TRBV10-3 and TRBJ2-1; 8 bases map to TRBD1. Germline lookup yields CDR1 ENHRY and CDR2 SYGVKD. V lost 0 bases and J lost 4; bases outside the gene matches: 8. The CDR3 spans 17 residues.

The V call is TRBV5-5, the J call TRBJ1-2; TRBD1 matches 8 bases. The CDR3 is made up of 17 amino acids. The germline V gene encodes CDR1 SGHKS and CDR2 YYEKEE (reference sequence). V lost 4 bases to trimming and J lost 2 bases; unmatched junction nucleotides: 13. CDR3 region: CASSLVDRGPGNYGYTF. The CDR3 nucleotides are TGTGCCAGCAGCCTGGTTGACAGGGGTCCTGGGAACTATGGCTACACCTTC.

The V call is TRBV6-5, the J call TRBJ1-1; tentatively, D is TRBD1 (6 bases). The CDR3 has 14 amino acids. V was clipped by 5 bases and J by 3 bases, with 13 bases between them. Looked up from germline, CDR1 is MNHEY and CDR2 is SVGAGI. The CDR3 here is CASSPGGAHTEAFF. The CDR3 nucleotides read TGTGCCAGCAGTCCGGGGGGGGCCCACACTGAAGCTTTCTTT.

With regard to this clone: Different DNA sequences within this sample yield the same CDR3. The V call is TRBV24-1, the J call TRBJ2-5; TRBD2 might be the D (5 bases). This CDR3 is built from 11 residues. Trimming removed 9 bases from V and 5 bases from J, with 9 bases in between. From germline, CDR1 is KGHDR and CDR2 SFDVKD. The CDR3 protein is CATSSGETQYF. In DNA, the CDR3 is TGTGCCACCTCGTCGGGGGAGACCCAGTACTTC.

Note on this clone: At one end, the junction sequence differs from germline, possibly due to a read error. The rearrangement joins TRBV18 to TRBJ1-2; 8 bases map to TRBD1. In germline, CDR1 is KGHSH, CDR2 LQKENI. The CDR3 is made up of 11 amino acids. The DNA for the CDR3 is TGTGCCAGCTCACCAGGTCAGGGGGCGAGCTTC. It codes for CASSPGQGASF. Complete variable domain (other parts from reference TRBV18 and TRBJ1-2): NAGVMQNPRHLVRRRGQEARLRCSPMKGHSHVYWYRQLPEEGLKFMVYLQKENIIDESGMPKERFSAEFPKEGPSILRIQQVVRGDSAAYFCASSPGQGASFGSGTRLTVV.

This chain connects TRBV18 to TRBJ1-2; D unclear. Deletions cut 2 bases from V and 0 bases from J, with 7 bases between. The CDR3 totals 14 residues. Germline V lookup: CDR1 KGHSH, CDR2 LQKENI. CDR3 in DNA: TGTGCCAGCTCACCATCCCAGTCTAACTATGGCTACACCTTC. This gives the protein CASSPSQSNYGYTF.

The CDR3 here is CASSLGAGTDEQFF. The CDR3 region has the DNA TGCGCCAGCAGCTTGGGCGCAGGAACGGATGAGCAGTTCTTC. V usage is TRBV5-1 and J usage is TRBJ2-1; D gene unclear. The CDR3 has 14 residues. V dropped 0 bases and J dropped 8 bases, with 12 bases sitting between them. Germline assignment: CDR1 SGHRS and CDR2 YFSETQ. Variable domain in full (rest from reference TRBV5-1 and TRBJ2-1): KAGVTQTPRYLIKTRGQQVTLSCSPISGHRSVSWYQQTPGQGLQFLFEYFSETQRNKGNFPGRFSGRQFSNSRSEMNVSTLELGDSALYLCASSLGAGTDEQFFGPGTRLTVL.

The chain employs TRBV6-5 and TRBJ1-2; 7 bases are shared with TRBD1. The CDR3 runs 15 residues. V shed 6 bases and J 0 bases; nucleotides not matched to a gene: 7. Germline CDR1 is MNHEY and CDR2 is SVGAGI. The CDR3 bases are TGTGCCAGCAGCAACGCAGGGACAGCTAACTATGGCTACACCTTC. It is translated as CASSNAGTANYGYTF.

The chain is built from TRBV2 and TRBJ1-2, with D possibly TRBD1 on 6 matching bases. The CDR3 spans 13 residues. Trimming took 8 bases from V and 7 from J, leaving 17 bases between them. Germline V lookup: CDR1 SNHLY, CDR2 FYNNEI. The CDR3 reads CASGDGTFSGYTF. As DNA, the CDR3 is TGTGCCAGCGGAGACGGGACATTTTCTGGCTACACCTTC. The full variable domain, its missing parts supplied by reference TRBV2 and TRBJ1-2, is EPEVTQTPSHQVTQMGQEVILRCVPISNHLYFYWYRQILGQKVEFLVSFYNNEISEKSEIFDDQFSVERPDGSNFTLKIRSTKLEDSAMYFCASGDGTFSGYTFGSGTRLTVV.

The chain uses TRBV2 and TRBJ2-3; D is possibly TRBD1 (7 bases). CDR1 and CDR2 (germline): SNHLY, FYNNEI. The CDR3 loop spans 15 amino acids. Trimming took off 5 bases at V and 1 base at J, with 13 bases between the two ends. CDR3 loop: CASSPQGGGTDTQYF. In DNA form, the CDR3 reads TGTGCCAGCAGTCCTCAGGGGGGAGGCACAGATACGCAGTATTTT.